Below, 24 T cell receptor beta chains from the same sample are listed, as sequenced in a study of T cell changes during pregnancy in multiple sclerosis. Profiled with immunoSEQ multiplex PCR; TCRdb holds only in-frame clones, not every one. The table lists about 76,000 clones, less than 95% of them singletons. Source: peripheral blood, taken in the third trimester of pregnancy. The receptor source for this set is a female donor with multiple sclerosis, enrolled in a pregnancy study.

The CDR3 region is CASSRALLIAAGARNEQFF. The CDR3 DNA sequence: TGTGCCAGCAGCCGAGCCCTATTAATAGCAGCGGGGGCGAGAAATGAGCAGTTCTTC. V gene TRBV7-2 combines with J gene TRBJ2-1; 8 bases are a match to TRBD2. The V gene's germline CDR1 is SGHTA and CDR2 FQGNSA. There are 19 residues in the CDR3. Trimming at V came to 5 bases and at J to 7 bases, leaving 22 bases not matched to a gene.

For the CDR3, the DNA is TGCGCCAGCAGCCAAGATCCTAGCGGGGGGGCCAATCGTAAAGATACGCAGTATTTT. Amino acid sequence: CASSQDPSGGANRKDTQYF. The V and J genes are TRBV4-3 and TRBJ2-3; 12 bases line up with TRBD2. The ends lost 0 bases at V and 5 bases at J; junction bases unmatched: 12. CDR1 is LGHNA and CDR2 is YSLEER in the germline V gene. This CDR3 is 19 amino acids long.

This sequence joins TRBV5-5 and TRBJ2-1; TRBD2 matches at 8 bases. Germline V gene lookup returns CDR1 SGHKS and CDR2 YYEKEE (reference sequence). The trim removed 5 bases at V and 7 bases at J, leaving 8 bases unmatched. The CDR3 runs to 14 residues. CDR3 DNA sequence: TGTGCCAGCAGGTCGATAGCGGGGAGGAATGAGCAGTTCTTC. It specifies CASRSIAGRNEQFF. The full variable domain, in which reference TRBV5-5 and TRBJ2-1 provide the parts outside the CDR3, is DAGVTQSPTHLIKTRGQQVTLRCSPISGHKSVSWYQQVLGQGPQFIFQYYEKEERGRGNFPDRFSARQFPNYSSELNVNALLLGDSALYLCASRSIAGRNEQFFGPGTRLTVL.

This chain uses TRBV28 with TRBJ2-5; 11 nucleotides align to TRBD2. From germline, CDR1 is MDHEN and CDR2 SYDVKM. The trim removed 2 bases at V and 7 bases at J, leaving 9 bases unmatched. This CDR3 has 16 amino acids. This CDR3 is CASSLTFSGGEGTQYF. The CDR3 bases are TGTGCCAGCAGTTTAACTTTTAGCGGGGGGGAGGGGACCCAGTACTTC.

The chain has TRBV5-6 and TRBJ2-3; 9 bases align to TRBD2. Germline loops: CDR1 SGHDT, CDR2 YYEEEE. The V and J ends lost 0 bases and 1 base, in that order; junction bases with no gene match: 6. The CDR3 is made up of 17 amino acids. The CDR3 reads CASSLAASGARTDTQYF. As DNA, the CDR3 is TGTGCCAGCAGCTTGGCGGCTAGCGGGGCCCGCACAGATACGCAGTATTTT.

V gene TRBV12-5 combines with J gene TRBJ2-5; 10 bases agree with TRBD1. CDR1 and CDR2 from the germline V gene are LGHNT and FRNRAP. The CDR3 sequence is 15 residues long. Trimming cost V 6 bases and J 1 base; bases outside gene matches: 5. The CDR3 bases are TGTGCTAGTGGAACCAGGACAGGGGGCCAAGAGACCCAGTACTTC. Protein: CASGTRTGGQETQYF. The full variable domain, rest sourced from reference TRBV12-5 and TRBJ2-5, is DARVTQTPRHKVTEMGQEVTMRCQPILGHNTVFWYRQTMMQGLELLAYFRNRAPLDDSGMPKDRFSAEMPDATLATLKIQPSEPRDSAVYFCASGTRTGGQETQYFGPGTRLLVL.

The genes are TRBV19 and TRBJ2-1, with 8 bases aligning to TRBD2. The CDR3 length is 15 residues. The V segment lost 5 bases and the J segment 6 bases; nucleotides outside the gene matches: 9. Germline CDR1 LNHDA, CDR2 SQIVND (reference sequence). The CDR3 is CASSVGTRGSNEQFF. The CDR3 DNA follows: TGTGCCAGTAGTGTCGGGACTAGGGGGTCCAATGAGCAGTTCTTC.

This chain uses TRBV9 with TRBJ2-7; 10 nucleotides agree with TRBD2. V was pared by 4 bases and J by 3 bases, with 4 bases of the junction left unmatched. CDR3 length: 14 amino acids. In germline, CDR1 is SGDLS, CDR2 YYNGEE. In nucleotides, the CDR3 is TGTGCCAGCAGCCTGGGACTAGCGAGCTACGAGCAGTACTTC. It is translated as CASSLGLASYEQYF.

The chain has TRBV28 and TRBJ2-7, with D perhaps TRBD2 (5 bases). This CDR3 is 13 amino acids long. The germline V and J ends were trimmed by 7 bases and 3 bases, with 13 bases remaining between them. Per the germline V gene, CDR1 is MDHEN and CDR2 is SYDVKM. DNA of the CDR3: TGTGCCAGCATCGCTGGAGGAGACTACGAGCAGTACTTC. It is translated as CASIAGGDYEQYF. Looking up the rest from reference TRBV28 and TRBJ2-7 gives the full variable domain: DVKVTQSSRYLVKRTGEKVFLECVQDMDHENMFWYRQDPGLGLRLIYFSYDVKMKEKGDIPEGYSVSREKKERFSLILESASTNQTSMYLCASIAGGDYEQYFGPGTRLTVT.

This rearrangement joins TRBV29-1 to TRBJ1-5; possible D gene TRBD1, 6 bases. There are 12 residues in the CDR3. Germline V gene lookup returns CDR1 SQVTM and CDR2 ANQGSEA. V lost 8 bases and J 7 bases, leaving 15 bases between the germline ends. The CDR3 loop reads CSYGGGDQPQHF. The DNA of the CDR3 is TGCAGCTACGGGGGGGGCGACCAGCCCCAGCATTTT.

The genes are TRBV6-5 and TRBJ2-5; maybe TRBD1 (5 bases). V lost 6 bases, J lost 0 bases, and 5 bases lay in between. The CDR3 contains 12 residues. From germline, CDR1 is MNHEY and CDR2 SVGAGI. CDR3 nucleotide sequence: TGTGCCAGCAGGACAGACCAAGAGACCCAGTACTTC. Translation gives CASRTDQETQYF.

The chain combines TRBV4-3 with TRBJ2-2, with D possibly matching TRBD2 (7 bases). V was pared by 1 base and J by 6 bases, with 18 bases between. The CDR3 is made up of 17 amino acids. Germline lookup yields CDR1 LGHNA and CDR2 YSLEER. The CDR3 region is CASSQARGASSSGELFF. The DNA of the CDR3 is TGCGCCAGCAGCCAAGCCCGGGGGGCCTCATCCTCCGGGGAGCTGTTTTTT.

This chain uses TRBV9 with TRBJ2-5; 9 bases align to TRBD2. Germline loops: CDR1 SGDLS, CDR2 YYNGEE. This CDR3 has 15 residues. V was clipped by 3 bases and J by 4 bases; unmatched bases: 7. This CDR3 is CASSGGLAGRETQYF. CDR3 DNA sequence: TGTGCCAGCAGCGGGGGACTAGCTGGTAGAGAGACCCAGTACTTC.

The J gene is TRBJ2-7, the V gene TRBV7-2; 10 nucleotides align to TRBD2. This CDR3 contains 16 residues. Germline CDR1 and CDR2: SGHTA and FQGNSA. The V and J ends lost 3 bases and 1 base, in that order; junction bases with no gene match: 6. CDR3 sequence: CASSLRGAGGSYEQYF. DNA of the CDR3: TGTGCCAGCAGCTTGAGGGGAGCGGGGGGGTCCTACGAGCAGTACTTC. Using reference TRBV7-2 and TRBJ2-7 for the parts outside the CDR3, the full variable domain is GAGVSQSPSNKVTEKGKDVELRCDPISGHTALYWYRQSLGQGLEFLIYFQGNSAPDKSGLPSDRFSAERTGGSVSTLTIQRTQQEDSAVYLCASSLRGAGGSYEQYFGPGTRLTVT.

The chain employs TRBV7-2 and TRBJ2-5; 11 nucleotides line up with TRBD2. Trimming cost V 5 bases and J 1 base; bases outside gene matches: 6. CDR3 length: 16 amino acids. CDR1 and CDR2 (germline): SGHTA, FQGNSA. The CDR3 region has the DNA TGTGCCAGCAGCCCGAGGGGACTAGCGGCCCAAGAGACCCAGTACTTC. Its protein is CASSPRGLAAQETQYF.

For the CDR3, the DNA is TGTGCCAGCAGCTTATTGGGTGGAGGGGAGACCCAGTACTTC. Translation: CASSLLGGGETQYF. V and J are TRBV7-9 and TRBJ2-5, with D perhaps matching TRBD2 (6 bases). Germline V lookup: CDR1 SEHNR, CDR2 FQNEAQ (reference sequence). The CDR3 totals 14 residues. Trimming pared 2 bases from V and 5 bases from J, leaving 12 bases between.

J is TRBJ1-6 and V is TRBV7-9; 7 positions agree with TRBD1. Unmatched junction bases numbered 2, after V lost 1 base and J lost 5 bases. Germline CDR1 reads SEHNR; CDR2 reads FQNEAQ (reference sequence). The CDR3 loop spans 15 amino acids. CDR3 protein: CASSLDGTDNSPLHF. CDR3 DNA: TGTGCCAGCAGCTTAGACGGGACAGATAATTCACCCCTCCACTTT.

The chain recombines TRBV11-2 with TRBJ2-7; 9 bases agree with TRBD1. V shed 4 bases and J 4 bases; nucleotides not matched to a gene: 5. The length of the CDR3 is 14 residues. Germline lookup yields CDR1 SGHAT and CDR2 FQNNGV. In nucleotides, the CDR3 is TGTGCCAGCAGCTGGGGACAGGGCCTTTACGAGCAGTACTTC. Translated, it gives CASSWGQGLYEQYF.

The rearrangement links TRBV6-6 to TRBJ2-7; TRBD1 matches at 7 bases. J was trimmed by 4 bases and V by 5 bases; bases with no gene match: 8. CDR1 and CDR2 from the germline V gene are MNHNY and SVGAGI (reference sequence). This CDR3 comprises 14 residues. The CDR3 DNA follows: TGTGCCAGCAGTAGACAGGGTCCGACGTACGAGCAGTACTTC. It is translated as CASSRQGPTYEQYF.

The chain recombines TRBV7-2 with TRBJ2-3, with 8 bases identical to TRBD2. Germline V gene sequence: CDR1 SGHTA, CDR2 FQGNSA. The CDR3 is 16 amino acids. The J segment lost 3 bases and the V segment lost 5 bases, leaving 10 bases of the junction unmatched. The CDR3 here is CASSPGRGVGTDTQYF. The CDR3 coding sequence is TGTGCCAGCAGCCCGGGGCGGGGGGTTGGTACAGATACGCAGTATTTT. Complete variable domain (other parts from reference TRBV7-2 and TRBJ2-3): GAGVSQSPSNKVTEKGKDVELRCDPISGHTALYWYRQSLGQGLEFLIYFQGNSAPDKSGLPSDRFSAERTGGSVSTLTIQRTQQEDSAVYLCASSPGRGVGTDTQYFGPGTRLTVL.

The chain carries TRBV29-1 and TRBJ1-5; TRBD1 matches 9 bases. The CDR3 length is 13 residues. The V gene's germline CDR1 is SQVTM and CDR2 ANQGSEA. The V segment lost 7 bases and the J segment 2 bases; nucleotides outside the gene matches: 3. The CDR3 is CSAGQGRNQPQHF. The CDR3 DNA follows: TGCAGCGCCGGACAGGGGCGCAATCAGCCCCAGCATTTT.

This chain joins TRBV5-8 and TRBJ2-7, with TRBD1 matching 7 bases. Germline CDR1 reads SGHTS; CDR2 reads YDEGEE. This CDR3 contains 14 residues. V dropped 3 bases and J dropped 3; count of bases not matched to a gene: 6. The CDR3 reads CASSSWDSRYEQYF. CDR3 bases: TGTGCCAGCAGCTCCTGGGACAGTCGCTACGAGCAGTACTTC.

The gene calls are TRBV7-3 and TRBJ2-2; the D gene is possibly TRBD2 (5 bases). CDR3 length equals 15 residues. Germline values: CDR1 SGHTA, CDR2 FQGTGA. V was trimmed by 4 bases and J by 3 bases, leaving 12 bases between them. Here the CDR3 DNA reads TGTGCCAGCAGCTCCAACCTCGGGGACACCGGGGAGCTGTTTTTT. Translating gives CASSSNLGDTGELFF.

This chain joins TRBV6-1 and TRBJ1-3, with D unclear. In germline, CDR1 is MNHNS, CDR2 SASEGT. V shed 7 bases and J shed 0 bases, with 10 bases lying between them. There are 14 residues in the CDR3. The CDR3 reads CASTAADSGNTIYF. CDR3 in DNA: TGTGCCAGCACAGCGGCGGACTCTGGAAACACCATATATTTT.